The 18 T cell receptor beta chains below were found in one sample sequenced in a study of T-cell memory formation after mild COVID-19. Using its own MiXCR run on the 5' RACE reads, TCRdb lists one record per CDR3 protein. Of hundreds of thousands of distinct CDR3 sequences listed, roughly 15% are singletons. Sequenced material: PBMCs or a T cell subset sorted from them (not recorded which). Receptors originate from a man in his late teens or twenties who had mild COVID-19 (a few samples of this study predate the infection). Cell type and time point are not known.

This clonotype was counted between two and nine times. The chain combines TRBV12-3 or TRBV12-4 with TRBJ1-1; D is ambiguous. V gave up 6 bases and J gave up 6 bases, with 17 bases separating them. The CDR3 covers 14 residues. This CDR3 is CASRPDRGGPEAFF. CDR3 DNA sequence: TGTGCCAGCAGACCGGACCGAGGAGGGCCTGAAGCTTTCTTT.

The table lists this clonotype with a few counts. The rearrangement uses TRBV4-3 and TRBJ2-5, with unresolved D. CDR3 length: 15 amino acids. Germline V lookup: CDR1 LGHNA, CDR2 YSLEER. V was clipped by 1 base and J by 9 bases, with 18 bases between them. The CDR3 nucleotides read TGCGCCAGCAGCCAAGGAGGAGACATCCGGTCGGCCCAGTACTTC. Translated: CASSQGGDIRSAQYF.

The chain couples TRBV24-1 to TRBJ2-7, with D perhaps TRBD2 (6 bases). CDR1 KGHDR and CDR2 SFDVKD come from the germline V gene. This CDR3 is built from 15 residues. V lost 5 bases to trimming and J lost 3 bases, with 16 bases between them. CDR3 protein: CATSVAREEHYEQYV. CDR3 DNA: TGTGCCACCAGTGTCGCGAGGGAGGAACACTACGAGCAGTACGTC.

The table lists this clonotype with a few counts. The chain couples TRBV6-5 to TRBJ2-7; 9 bases fit TRBD1. The V gene end was trimmed by 6 bases and the J gene end by 7 bases; junction bases not matched to a gene: 7. Germline values: CDR1 MNHEY, CDR2 SVGAGI. The CDR3 contains 13 residues. This CDR3 reads CASRFHRGREQYF. For the CDR3, the DNA is TGTGCCAGCAGGTTTCACAGGGGGCGAGAGCAGTACTTC.

This clonotype was found a few times. The chain carries TRBV2 and TRBJ1-1, with TRBD1 as a possible D gene (5 bases). This CDR3 is built from 14 residues. Looked up from germline, CDR1 is SNHLY and CDR2 is FYNNEI. Between the trimmed V and J ends, which lost 2 bases and 3 bases, there was a span of 10 bases. CDR3: CASSEWGGDTEAFF. Here the CDR3 DNA reads TGTGCCAGCAGTGAATGGGGGGGGGACACTGAAGCTTTCTTT.

The J gene is TRBJ2-2, the V gene TRBV4-3; 9 bases align to TRBD1. This CDR3 has 17 residues. V dropped 1 base and J dropped 2; count of bases not matched to a gene: 5. Germline V gene lookup returns CDR1 LGHNA and CDR2 YSLEER. CDR3 DNA sequence: TGCGCCAGCAGCCAAGGAACAGGGGGCGCAAACACCGGGGAGCTGTTTTTT. Translation gives CASSQGTGGANTGELFF.

V and J are TRBV7-9 and TRBJ1-1; D is undetermined. The germline CDR1 and CDR2 sequences are SEHNR and FQNEAQ (reference sequence). The CDR3 has 11 amino acids. CDR3 loop: CVGRANTEAFF. The CDR3 DNA sequence: TGTGTTGGTAGGGCTAACACTGAAGCTTTCTTT.

The chain employs TRBV20-1 and TRBJ1-2; 7 nucleotides line up with TRBD1. Germline CDR1 reads DFQATT; CDR2 reads SNEGSKA (reference sequence). V lost 6 bases to trimming and J lost 7 bases; unmatched junction nucleotides: 11. This CDR3 has 13 amino acids. The CDR3 protein is CSALTGMSSGYTF. CDR3 DNA sequence: TGCAGTGCACTGACAGGGATGTCTAGTGGCTACACCTTC.

The chain has TRBV24-1 and TRBJ2-5; unclear D gene. The V end lost 3 bases, the J end lost 2 bases, and 6 bases lay between the germline ends. CDR3 length: 13 amino acids. Germline V gene sequence: CDR1 KGHDR, CDR2 SFDVKD. The CDR3, as DNA: TGTGCCACCAGTGATGTGGGGCAAGAGACCCAGTACTTC. Its protein is CATSDVGQETQYF.

The chain joins TRBV7-2 to TRBJ1-1; maybe TRBD1 (5 bases). The CDR3 covers 13 residues. The germline V gene has CDR1 SGHTA and CDR2 FQGNSA. V was clipped by 6 bases and J by 7 bases, with 15 bases between them. The CDR3 sequence is CASSPLTGHEAFF. CDR3 DNA sequence: TGTGCCAGCAGTCCCCTGACGGGGCATGAAGCTTTCTTT.

The table lists this clonotype with many counts. This chain uses TRBV7-9 with TRBJ2-4; D possibly matches TRBD1 or TRBD2 (5 bases each). V was trimmed by 6 bases and J by 0 bases, leaving 12 bases between them. The CDR3 is made up of 15 amino acids. CDR1 is SEHNR and CDR2 is FQNEAQ in the germline V gene (reference sequence). CDR3 region: CASREGLGAKNIQYF. The CDR3 nucleotides read TGTGCCAGCAGAGAGGGGTTGGGAGCCAAAAACATTCAGTACTTC.

The DNA for the CDR3 is TGCGCAACAGGGCTGCTTGGCGGCGTAGAGATGGGGACCGGGGAGCTGTTTTTT. Amino acids: CATGLLGGVEMGTGELFF. The J gene is TRBJ2-2, the V gene TRBV5-1, with D possibly TRBD1 on 6 matching bases. Per the germline V gene, CDR1 is SGHRS and CDR2 is YFSETQ. This CDR3 region has 18 residues.

The chain uses TRBV6-2 or TRBV6-3 and TRBJ1-5; D not resolved. Trimming cost V 4 bases and J 3 bases, with 10 bases left between them. The CDR3 totals 14 residues. Germline V lookup: CDR1 MNHEY, CDR2 SVGEGT. DNA for the CDR3: TGTGCCAGCAGTTTTCCGGGGTCCAATCAGCCCCAGCATTTT. Its protein product is CASSFPGSNQPQHF.

This clonotype was counted at least ten times. The chain carries TRBV12-3 or TRBV12-4 and TRBJ1-1; D is unresolved. V was trimmed by 6 bases and J by 4 bases, leaving 12 bases between them. This CDR3 has 13 amino acids. CDR3 loop: CASRPRSVTEAFF. CDR3 DNA: TGTGCCAGCAGGCCCAGGTCTGTCACTGAAGCTTTCTTT.

The chain has TRBV4-3 and TRBJ2-5; possible D gene TRBD1, 6 bases. CDR3 size: 15 residues. V was trimmed by 0 bases and J by 4 bases, leaving 12 bases between them. Per the germline V gene, CDR1 is LGHNA and CDR2 is YSLEER. The CDR3 here is CASSQEGAPGETQYF. The CDR3 DNA sequence: TGCGCCAGCAGCCAAGAGGGGGCCCCGGGAGAGACCCAGTACTTC.

Ten or more counts support this clonotype. The chain couples TRBV7-8 to TRBJ1-2, with D unresolved. The CDR3 covers 12 residues. Germline V gene data show CDR1 as SGHVS and CDR2 as FQNEAQ. With 3 bases removed from V and 6 bases from J, the gap between germline ends came to 8 bases. The CDR3 spells CASSFTGNGYTF. For the CDR3, the DNA is TGTGCCAGCAGCTTTACGGGGAATGGCTACACCTTC.

There are a few counts of this clonotype. The CDR3 coding sequence is TGTGCCAGCAGCTCCGGGACTGGGACCCAAGAGACCCAGTACTTC. Translated, it gives CASSSGTGTQETQYF. The chain joins TRBV7-8 to TRBJ2-5, with D possibly being TRBD2 (6 bases). The V and J ends lost 4 bases and 1 base respectively, with 13 bases between them. Germline loops: CDR1 SGHVS, CDR2 FQNEAQ. The CDR3 is made up of 15 amino acids.

In its sample, this clonotype was seen a few times. The chain links TRBV29-1 to TRBJ2-4; D is tentatively TRBD1 or TRBD2 (5 bases each). Deletions cut 6 bases from V and 3 bases from J, with 12 bases between. The CDR3 runs to 13 residues. Germline values: CDR1 SQVTM, CDR2 ANQGSEA. The CDR3 nucleotides are TGCAGCGTGAGGGCCAGGGACAAAAACATTCAGTACTTC. Its protein is CSVRARDKNIQYF. Filled out from reference TRBV29-1 and TRBJ2-4, the complete variable domain reads SAVISQKPSRDICQRGTSLTIQCQVDSQVTMMFWYRQQPGQSLTLIATANQGSEATYESGFVIDKFPISRPNLTFSTLTVSNMSPEDSSIYLCSVRARDKNIQYFGAGTRLSVL.